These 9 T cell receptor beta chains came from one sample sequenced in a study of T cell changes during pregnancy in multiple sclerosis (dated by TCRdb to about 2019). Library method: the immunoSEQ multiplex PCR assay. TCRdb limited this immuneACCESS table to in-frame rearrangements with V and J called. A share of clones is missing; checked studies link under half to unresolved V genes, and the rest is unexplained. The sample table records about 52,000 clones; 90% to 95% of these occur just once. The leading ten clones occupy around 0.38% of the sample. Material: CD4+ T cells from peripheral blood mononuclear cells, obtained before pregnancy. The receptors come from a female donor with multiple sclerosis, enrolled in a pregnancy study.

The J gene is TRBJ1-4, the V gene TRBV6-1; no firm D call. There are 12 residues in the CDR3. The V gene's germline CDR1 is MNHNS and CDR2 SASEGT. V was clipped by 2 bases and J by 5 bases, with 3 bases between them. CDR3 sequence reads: CASSELNEKLFF. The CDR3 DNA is TGTGCCAGCAGTGAACTAAATGAAAAACTGTTTTTT.

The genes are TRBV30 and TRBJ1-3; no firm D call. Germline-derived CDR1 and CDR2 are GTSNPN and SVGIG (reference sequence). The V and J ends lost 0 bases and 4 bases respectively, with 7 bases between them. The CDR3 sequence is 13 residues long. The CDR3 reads CAWSVSAGNTIYF. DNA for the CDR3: TGTGCCTGGAGTGTAAGCGCGGGAAACACCATATATTTT.

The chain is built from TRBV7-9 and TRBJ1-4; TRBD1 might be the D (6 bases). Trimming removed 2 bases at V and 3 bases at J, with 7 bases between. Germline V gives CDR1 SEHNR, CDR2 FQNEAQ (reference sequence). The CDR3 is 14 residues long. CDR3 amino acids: CASSLRTANEKLFF. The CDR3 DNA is TGTGCCAGCAGCTTAAGGACAGCTAATGAAAAACTGTTTTTT.

The CDR3 loop reads CASSQDVYGQGSVNYGYTF. Here the CDR3 DNA reads TGTGCCAGCAGCCAAGATGTTTACGGGCAGGGGAGCGTTAACTATGGCTACACCTTC. J is TRBJ1-2 and V is TRBV5-4, with D tentatively TRBD1 (6 bases). The CDR3 has 19 residues. Deletions cut 4 bases from V and 1 base from J, with 26 bases between. Germline CDR1 and CDR2: SGHNT and YYREEE (reference sequence).

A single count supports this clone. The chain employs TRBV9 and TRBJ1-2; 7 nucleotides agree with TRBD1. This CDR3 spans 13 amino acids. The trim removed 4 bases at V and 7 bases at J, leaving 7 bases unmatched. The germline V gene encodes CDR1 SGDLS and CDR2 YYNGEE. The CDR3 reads CASSTYDRAGYTF. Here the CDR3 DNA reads TGTGCCAGCAGCACCTACGACAGGGCTGGCTACACCTTC. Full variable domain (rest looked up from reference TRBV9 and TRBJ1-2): DSGVTQTPKHLITATGQRVTLRCSPRSGDLSVYWYQQSLDQGLQFLIQYYNGEERAKGNILERFSAQQFPDLHSELNLSSLELGDSALYFCASSTYDRAGYTFGSGTRLTVV.

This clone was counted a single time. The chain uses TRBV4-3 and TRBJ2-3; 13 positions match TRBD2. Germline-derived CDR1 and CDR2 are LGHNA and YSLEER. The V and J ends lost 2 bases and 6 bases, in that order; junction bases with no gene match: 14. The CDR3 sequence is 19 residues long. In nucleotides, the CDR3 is TGCGCCAGCAGCCAACGACCGGGACTAGCGGGATACCCAAGGGATACGCAGTATTTT. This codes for CASSQRPGLAGYPRDTQYF.

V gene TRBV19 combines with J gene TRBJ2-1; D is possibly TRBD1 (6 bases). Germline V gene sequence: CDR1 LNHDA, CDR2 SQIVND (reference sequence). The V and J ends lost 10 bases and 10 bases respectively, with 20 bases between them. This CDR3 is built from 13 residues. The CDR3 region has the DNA TGTGCCACTACAATGAGGGGAGACAGGGAGCAGTTCTTC. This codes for CATTMRGDREQFF. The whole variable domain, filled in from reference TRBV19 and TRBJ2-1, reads DGGITQSPKYLFRKEGQNVTLSCEQNLNHDAMYWYRQDPGQGLRLIYYSQIVNDFQKGDIAEGYSVSREKKESFPLTVTSAQKNPTAFYLCATTMRGDREQFFGPGTRLTVL.

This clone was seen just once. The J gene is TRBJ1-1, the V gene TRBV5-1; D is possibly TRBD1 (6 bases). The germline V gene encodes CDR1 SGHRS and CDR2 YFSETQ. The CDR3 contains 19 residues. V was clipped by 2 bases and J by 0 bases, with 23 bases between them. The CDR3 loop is CASSFPPEWPGEMNTEAFF. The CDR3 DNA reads TGCGCCAGCAGCTTCCCCCCCGAGTGGCCAGGGGAAATGAACACTGAAGCTTTCTTT.

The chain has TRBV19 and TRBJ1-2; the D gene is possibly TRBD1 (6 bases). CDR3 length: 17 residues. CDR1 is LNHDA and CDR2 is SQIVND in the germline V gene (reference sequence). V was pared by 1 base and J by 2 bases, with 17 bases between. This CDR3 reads CASSIGWLQGQNYGYTF. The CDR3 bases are TGTGCCAGTAGTATAGGATGGCTACAGGGTCAAAACTATGGCTACACCTTC.